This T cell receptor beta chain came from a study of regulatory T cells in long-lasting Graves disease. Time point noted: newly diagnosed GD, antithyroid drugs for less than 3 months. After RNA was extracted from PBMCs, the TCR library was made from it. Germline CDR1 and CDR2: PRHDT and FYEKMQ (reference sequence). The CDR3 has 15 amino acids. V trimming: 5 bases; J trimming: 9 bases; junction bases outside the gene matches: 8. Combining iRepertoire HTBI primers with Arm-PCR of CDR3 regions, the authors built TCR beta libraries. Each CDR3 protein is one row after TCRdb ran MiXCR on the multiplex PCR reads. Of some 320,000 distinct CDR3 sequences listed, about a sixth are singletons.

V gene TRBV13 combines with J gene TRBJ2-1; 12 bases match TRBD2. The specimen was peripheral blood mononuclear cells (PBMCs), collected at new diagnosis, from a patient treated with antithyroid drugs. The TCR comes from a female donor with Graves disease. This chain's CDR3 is CASSPRTSGKIEQFF. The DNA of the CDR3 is TGTGCCAGCAGCCCTAGGACTAGCGGGAAAATTGAGCAGTTCTTC. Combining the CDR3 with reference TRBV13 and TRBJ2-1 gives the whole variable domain AAGVIQSPRHLIKEKRETATLKCYPIPRHDTVYWYQQGPGQDPQFLISFYEKMQSDKGSIPDRFSAQQFSDYHSELNMSSLELGDSALYFCASSPRTSGKIEQFFGPGTRLTVL.